The 17 T cell receptor beta chains in this list originate from one sample, sequenced in a study of cytomegalovirus exposure and HLA in healthy donors. PCR primers comprised 60 Vbeta and 13 Jbeta primers. Profiled with immunoSEQ multiplex PCR; TCRdb holds only in-frame clones, not every one. The sample contains about 150,000 clones, more than 70% of which appear only once. Sequenced input: PBMCs. These receptors were collected from a man aged 18 to 30 in good health and CMV-seropositive.

This chain's CDR3 is CSVEDPVQGSKQYF. CDR3 sequence (DNA): TGCAGCGTTGAAGATCCCGTTCAGGGGAGCAAGCAGTACTTC. The rearrangement links TRBV29-1 to TRBJ2-5, with D possibly being TRBD1 (6 bases). Germline CDR1 SQVTM, CDR2 ANQGSEA. The germline V and J ends were trimmed by 0 bases and 11 bases, with 19 bases remaining between them. This CDR3 is built from 14 residues.

Note on this clone: An end of the junction differs from the germline gene, which may be a read error. CDR3 protein: CASSLWAGSGVTEAFF. The CDR3 DNA follows: TGTGCCAGCAGTCTATGGGCCGGGTCAGGGGTGACTGAAGCTTTCTTT. V is TRBV28 and J is TRBJ1-1; D perhaps matches TRBD1 (6 bases). This CDR3 is 16 amino acids long. Germline CDR1 reads MDHEN; CDR2 reads SYDVKM.

As for this clone: The germline gene is not matched at one end of the junction; a read error may be the cause. The same CDR3 arises from other DNA sequences in this sample as well. The J gene is TRBJ2-7, the V gene TRBV19; TRBD2 matches 7 bases. The CDR3 is 13 amino acids. Per germline, CDR1 LNHDA and CDR2 SQIVND (reference sequence). In DNA, the CDR3 is TGTGCCAGCGGGCTAGCGGTATCCTACGAGCAGTACTTT. Translation gives CASGLAVSYEQYF.

Of note for this clone: The same CDR3 arises from other DNA sequences in this sample as well. The CDR3 sequence: CASSTYSYEQYF. CDR3 in DNA: TGTGCCAGCAGCACCTATTCCTACGAGCAGTACTTC. This sequence joins TRBV7-8 and TRBJ2-7; D is unresolved. The germline CDR1 and CDR2 sequences are SGHVS and FQNEAQ. The V end was cut by 5 bases, the J end by 1 base, with 6 bases between. This CDR3 has 12 residues.

The rearrangement links TRBV4-2 to TRBJ2-7, with 7 bases aligning to TRBD2. In germline, CDR1 is LGHNA, CDR2 YNFKEQ. CDR3 length equals 15 residues. V was clipped by 0 bases and J by 3 bases; unmatched bases: 5. The CDR3 here is CASSQDRGSLYEQYF. The CDR3 DNA follows: TGTGCCAGCAGCCAAGATCGCGGGAGCCTCTACGAGCAGTACTTC.

The gene calls are TRBV5-4 and TRBJ2-7; 10 bases are shared with TRBD2. From germline, CDR1 is SGHNT and CDR2 YYREEE (reference sequence). The CDR3 has 16 residues. The V segment lost 4 bases and the J segment 2 bases; nucleotides outside the gene matches: 9. The CDR3 coding sequence is TGTGCCAGCAGCCCGACTCCGGGACTAGCGACCTACGAGCAGTACTTC. Translating it yields CASSPTPGLATYEQYF.

This clone was picked up a small number of times. The V gene is TRBV7-3, the J gene TRBJ2-7; TRBD2 agrees at 8 bases. After removal of 7 bases from V and 2 bases from J, the junction contained 10 bases not matched to a gene. The CDR3 contains 15 residues. In germline, CDR1 is SGHTA, CDR2 FQGTGA. CDR3 sequence (DNA): TGTGCCAGCACCCCAATAGCGGGAAATCCCTACGAGCAGTACTTC. This encodes CASTPIAGNPYEQYF.

The chain combines TRBV9 with TRBJ2-7; tentative D call: TRBD2 (7 bases). Germline V CDR1 and CDR2: SGDLS, YYNGEE. The CDR3 runs 13 residues. Between the trimmed V and J ends, which lost 0 bases and 6 bases, there was a span of 10 bases. The CDR3 DNA reads as TGTGCCAGCAGCGTAGATGGGGGGGCCGAGCAGTACTTC. This sequence encodes CASSVDGGAEQYF.

The rearrangement joins TRBV7-9 to TRBJ1-1; D is uncertain. Germline V gene data show CDR1 as SEHNR and CDR2 as FQNEAQ (reference sequence). CDR3 length: 10 residues. Trimming left V 4 bases short and J 7 bases short, with 4 bases between. CDR3 nucleotide sequence: TGTGCCAGCAGCTCGGTTGAAGCTTTCTTT. It is translated as CASSSVEAFF.

The chain combines TRBV25-1 with TRBJ2-2, with D possibly TRBD2 on 6 matching bases. The CDR3 covers 16 residues. Trimming removed 2 bases at V and 3 bases at J, with 13 bases between. Per the germline V gene, CDR1 is MGHDK and CDR2 is SYGVNS. The CDR3 DNA reads TGTGCCAGCAGTGAACGGAGGGCCGTGGACACCGGGGAGCTGTTTTTT. It yields the protein CASSERRAVDTGELFF.

The chain couples TRBV5-1 to TRBJ2-2; 9 bases align to TRBD1. CDR3 length: 16 amino acids. With V trimmed by 4 bases and J by 6 bases, 10 bases remained unmatched. The germline V gene has CDR1 SGHRS and CDR2 YFSETQ. Here the CDR3 reads CASSPGTGNSAGELFF. The CDR3 DNA reads TGCGCCAGCAGCCCAGGGACAGGGAATTCCGCCGGGGAGCTGTTTTTT.

The chain links TRBV6-6 to TRBJ2-5, with 8 nucleotides matching TRBD1. The CDR3 runs to 15 residues. The ends lost 4 bases at V and 4 bases at J; junction bases unmatched: 8. Germline assignment: CDR1 MNHNY and CDR2 SVGAGI (reference sequence). CDR3 coding DNA: TGTGCCAGCAGTTCCCAGGGGGCGCGACGAGAGACCCAGTACTTC. This encodes CASSSQGARRETQYF.

This clone was counted once. CDR3 loop: CASRGLAERRYETQYF. The CDR3 DNA follows: TGTGCCAGCCGAGGACTAGCGGAACGACGTTACGAGACCCAGTACTTC. This sequence joins TRBV27 and TRBJ2-5, with 10 positions matching TRBD2. The V and J ends lost 8 bases and 5 bases, in that order; junction bases with no gene match: 14. The germline CDR1 and CDR2 sequences are MNHEY and SMNVEV (reference sequence). The CDR3 covers 16 residues.

This clone was counted between two and nine times. The V call is TRBV2, the J call TRBJ1-5; no clear D gene. The CDR3 is made up of 14 amino acids. CDR1 is SNHLY and CDR2 is FYNNEI in the germline V gene. V was shortened by 2 bases and J by 4 bases, with 9 bases between the two germline ends. CDR3 loop: CASSEFPRNQPQHF. The CDR3, as DNA: TGTGCCAGCAGTGAATTCCCCCGTAATCAGCCCCAGCATTTT.

The rearrangement joins TRBV2 to TRBJ1-5; TRBD1 matches 7 bases. Germline CDR1 and CDR2: SNHLY and FYNNEI. The junction had 4 bases not matched to a gene; V was cut back by 10 bases and J by 1 base. The CDR3 loop spans 13 amino acids. This chain's CDR3 is CANRQGSNQPQHF. The CDR3, as DNA: TGTGCCAACCGACAGGGCAGCAATCAGCCCCAGCATTTT.

This clone was detected a few times. The rearrangement joins TRBV12-5 to TRBJ2-2; D ambiguous. CDR1 and CDR2 (germline): LGHNT, FRNRAP. V was cut by 2 bases and J by 2 bases, with 3 bases left in between. There are 13 residues in the CDR3. The CDR3: CASGLYNTGELFF. The CDR3 nucleotides are TGTGCTAGTGGTTTGTATAACACCGGGGAGCTGTTTTTT. Full variable domain (remainder filled in from reference TRBV12-5 and TRBJ2-2): DARVTQTPRHKVTEMGQEVTMRCQPILGHNTVFWYRQTMMQGLELLAYFRNRAPLDDSGMPKDRFSAEMPDATLATLKIQPSEPRDSAVYFCASGLYNTGELFFGEGSRLTVL.

The rearrangement uses TRBV15 and TRBJ1-5; a weak D match, TRBD1 (6 bases). This CDR3 is 15 amino acids long. V was pared by 5 bases and J by 7 bases, with 18 bases between. Germline assignment: CDR1 LNHNV and CDR2 YYDKDF (reference sequence). This CDR3 is CATSPHRALGQPQHF. As DNA, the CDR3 is TGTGCCACCAGCCCGCACAGGGCTCTTGGGCAGCCCCAGCATTTT.